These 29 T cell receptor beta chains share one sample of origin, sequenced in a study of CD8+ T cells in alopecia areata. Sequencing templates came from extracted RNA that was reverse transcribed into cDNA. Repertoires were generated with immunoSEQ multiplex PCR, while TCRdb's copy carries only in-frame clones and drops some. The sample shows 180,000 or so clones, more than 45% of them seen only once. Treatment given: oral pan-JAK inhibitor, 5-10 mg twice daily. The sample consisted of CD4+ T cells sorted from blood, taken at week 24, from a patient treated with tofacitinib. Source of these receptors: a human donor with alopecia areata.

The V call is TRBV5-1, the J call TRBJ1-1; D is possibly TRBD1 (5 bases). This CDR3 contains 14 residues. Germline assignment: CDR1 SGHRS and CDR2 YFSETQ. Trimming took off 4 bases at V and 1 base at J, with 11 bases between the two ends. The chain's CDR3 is CASSAGPGNTEAFF. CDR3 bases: TGCGCCAGCAGCGCGGGACCTGGGAACACTGAAGCTTTCTTT.

Here the CDR3 DNA reads TGCGCCAGCAGCCAATCCAAAAGCACTAATGAAAAACTGTTTTTT. As protein: CASSQSKSTNEKLFF. The chain employs TRBV4-3 and TRBJ1-4; D is unclear. This CDR3 contains 15 residues. Germline V CDR1 and CDR2: LGHNA, YSLEER. V was shortened by 2 bases and J by 2 bases, with 9 bases between the two germline ends.

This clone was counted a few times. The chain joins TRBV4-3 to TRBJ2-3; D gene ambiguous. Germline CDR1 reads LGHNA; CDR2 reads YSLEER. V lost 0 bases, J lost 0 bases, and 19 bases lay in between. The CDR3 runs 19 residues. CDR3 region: CASSQDSSLLSTSTDTQYF. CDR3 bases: TGCGCCAGCAGCCAAGATAGCTCCCTACTAAGTACTAGCACAGATACGCAGTATTTT.

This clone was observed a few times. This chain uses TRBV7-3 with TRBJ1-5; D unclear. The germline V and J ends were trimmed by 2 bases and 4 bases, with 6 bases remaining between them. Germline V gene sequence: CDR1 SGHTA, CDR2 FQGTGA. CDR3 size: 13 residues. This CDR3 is CASSLSGNQPQHF. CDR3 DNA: TGTGCCAGCAGCTTATCCGGGAATCAGCCCCAGCATTTT.

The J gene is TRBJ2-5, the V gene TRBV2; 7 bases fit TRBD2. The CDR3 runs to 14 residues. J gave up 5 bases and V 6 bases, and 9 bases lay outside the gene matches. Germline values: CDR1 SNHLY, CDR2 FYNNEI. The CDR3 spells CASSGLGVWETQYF. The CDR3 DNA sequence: TGTGCCAGCAGCGGACTAGGGGTTTGGGAGACCCAGTACTTC. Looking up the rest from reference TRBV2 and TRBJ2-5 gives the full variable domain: EPEVTQTPSHQVTQMGQEVILRCVPISNHLYFYWYRQILGQKVEFLVSFYNNEISEKSEIFDDQFSVERPDGSNFTLKIRSTKLEDSAMYFCASSGLGVWETQYFGPGTRLLVL.

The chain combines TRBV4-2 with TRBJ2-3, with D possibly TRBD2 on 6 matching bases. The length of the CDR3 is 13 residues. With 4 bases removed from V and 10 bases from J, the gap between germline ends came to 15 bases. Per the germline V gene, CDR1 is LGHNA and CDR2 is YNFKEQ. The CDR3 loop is CASSPGTGVSQYF. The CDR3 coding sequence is TGTGCCAGCAGCCCCGGGACGGGGGTTTCGCAGTATTTT.

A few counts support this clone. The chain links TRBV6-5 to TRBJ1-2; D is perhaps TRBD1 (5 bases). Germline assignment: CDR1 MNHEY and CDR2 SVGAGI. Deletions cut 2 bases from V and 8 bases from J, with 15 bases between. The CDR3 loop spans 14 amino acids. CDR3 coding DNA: TGTGCCAGCAGTTACGGTGTGGAGGGGCACGGCTACACCTTC. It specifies CASSYGVEGHGYTF.

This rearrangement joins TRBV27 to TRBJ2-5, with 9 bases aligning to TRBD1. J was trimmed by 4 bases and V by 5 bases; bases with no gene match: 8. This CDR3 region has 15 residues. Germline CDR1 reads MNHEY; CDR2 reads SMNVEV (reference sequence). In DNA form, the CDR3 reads TGTGCCAGCAGTATAGGGACAGGGTATAGAGAGACCCAGTACTTC. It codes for CASSIGTGYRETQYF.

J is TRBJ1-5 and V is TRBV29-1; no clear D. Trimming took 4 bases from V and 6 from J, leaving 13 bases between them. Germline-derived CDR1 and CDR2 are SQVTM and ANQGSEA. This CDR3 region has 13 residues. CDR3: CSVGTVTGQPQHF. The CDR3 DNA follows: TGCAGCGTTGGGACGGTGACGGGTCAGCCCCAGCATTTT.

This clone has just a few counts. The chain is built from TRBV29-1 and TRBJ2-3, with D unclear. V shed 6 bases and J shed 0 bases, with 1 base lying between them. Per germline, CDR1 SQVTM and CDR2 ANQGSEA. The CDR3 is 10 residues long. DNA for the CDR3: TGCAGCGTCAGCACAGATACGCAGTATTTT. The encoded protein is CSVSTDTQYF.

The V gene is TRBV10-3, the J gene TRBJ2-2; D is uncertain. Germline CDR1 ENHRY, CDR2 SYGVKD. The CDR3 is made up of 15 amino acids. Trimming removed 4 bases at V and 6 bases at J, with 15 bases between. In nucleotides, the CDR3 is TGTGCCATCAGTGGTGGGAAGCAGACGTCCGGGGAGCTGTTTTTT. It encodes CAISGGKQTSGELFF.

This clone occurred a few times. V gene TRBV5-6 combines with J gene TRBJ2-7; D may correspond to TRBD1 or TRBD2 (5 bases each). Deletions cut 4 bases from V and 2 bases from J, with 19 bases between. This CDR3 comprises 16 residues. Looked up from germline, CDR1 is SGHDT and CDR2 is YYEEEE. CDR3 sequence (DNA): TGTGCCAGCAGCCCCCGACGGGGCGGTCAACCCTACGAGCAGTACTTC. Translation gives CASSPRRGGQPYEQYF. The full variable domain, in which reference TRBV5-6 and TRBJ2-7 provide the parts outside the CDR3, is DAGVTQSPTHLIKTRGQQVTLRCSPKSGHDTVSWYQQALGQGPQFIFQYYEEEERQRGNFPDRFSGHQFPNYSSELNVNALLLGDSALYLCASSPRRGGQPYEQYFGPGTRLTVT.

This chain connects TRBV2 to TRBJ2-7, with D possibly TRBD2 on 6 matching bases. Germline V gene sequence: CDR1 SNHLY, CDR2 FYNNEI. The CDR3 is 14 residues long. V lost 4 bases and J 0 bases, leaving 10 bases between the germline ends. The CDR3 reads CASSGEASSYEQYF. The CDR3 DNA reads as TGTGCCAGCAGTGGGGAGGCAAGCTCCTACGAGCAGTACTTC.

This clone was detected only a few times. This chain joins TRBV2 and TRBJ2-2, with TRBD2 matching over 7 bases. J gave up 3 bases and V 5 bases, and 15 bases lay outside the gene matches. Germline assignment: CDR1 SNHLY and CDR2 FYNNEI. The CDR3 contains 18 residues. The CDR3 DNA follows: TGTGCCAGCAGTCATCCCGTTAGTCTAGCGGAGGACACCGGGGAGCTGTTTTTT. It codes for CASSHPVSLAEDTGELFF.

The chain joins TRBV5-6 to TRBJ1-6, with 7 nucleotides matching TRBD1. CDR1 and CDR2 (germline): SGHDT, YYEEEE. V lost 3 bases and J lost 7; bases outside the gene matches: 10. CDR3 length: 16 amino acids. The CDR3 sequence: CASSSRQGSGNSPLHF. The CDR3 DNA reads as TGTGCCAGCAGCTCACGACAGGGATCTGGAAATTCACCCCTCCACTTT.

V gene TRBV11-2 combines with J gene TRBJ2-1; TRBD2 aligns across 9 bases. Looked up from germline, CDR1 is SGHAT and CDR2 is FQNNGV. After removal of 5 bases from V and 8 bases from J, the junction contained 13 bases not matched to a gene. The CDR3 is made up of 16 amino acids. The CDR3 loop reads CASSPIFGTSFDEQFF. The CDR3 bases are TGTGCCAGCAGCCCGATTTTCGGGACTAGCTTCGATGAGCAGTTCTTC.

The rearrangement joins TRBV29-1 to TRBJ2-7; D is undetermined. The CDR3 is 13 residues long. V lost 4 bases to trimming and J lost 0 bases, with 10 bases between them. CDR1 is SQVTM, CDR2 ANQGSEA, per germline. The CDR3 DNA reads TGCAGCGTTGTGCAGTCGAGCTCCTACGAGCAGTACTTC. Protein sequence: CSVVQSSSYEQYF.

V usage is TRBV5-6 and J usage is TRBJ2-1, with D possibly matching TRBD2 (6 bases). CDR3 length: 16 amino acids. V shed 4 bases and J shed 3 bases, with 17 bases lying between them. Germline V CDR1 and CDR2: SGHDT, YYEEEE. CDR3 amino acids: CASSTAAGRVYNEQFF. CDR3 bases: TGTGCCAGCAGCACGGCGGCGGGGAGAGTCTACAATGAGCAGTTCTTC.

CDR3 nucleotides: TGTGCCAGCAGCTCGAGAATCGGACAGGTGAACACTGAAGCTTTCTTT. This translates into CASSSRIGQVNTEAFF. The V call is TRBV5-6, the J call TRBJ1-1; 7 bases are a match to TRBD1. CDR1 is SGHDT and CDR2 is YYEEEE in the germline V gene. The CDR3 runs 16 residues. Germline trimming cut 3 bases from V and 0 bases from J; bases unmatched to any gene: 8. The whole variable domain, remainder taken from reference TRBV5-6 and TRBJ1-1, is DAGVTQSPTHLIKTRGQQVTLRCSPKSGHDTVSWYQQALGQGPQFIFQYYEEEERQRGNFPDRFSGHQFPNYSSELNVNALLLGDSALYLCASSSRIGQVNTEAFFGQGTRLTVV.

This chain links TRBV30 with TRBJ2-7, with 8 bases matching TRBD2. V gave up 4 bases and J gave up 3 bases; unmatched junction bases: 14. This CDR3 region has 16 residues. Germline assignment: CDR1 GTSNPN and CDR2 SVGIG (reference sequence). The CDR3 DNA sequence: TGTGCCTGGAAAAGGGTGGACGGGACTAGATACTACGAGCAGTACTTC. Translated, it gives CAWKRVDGTRYYEQYF.

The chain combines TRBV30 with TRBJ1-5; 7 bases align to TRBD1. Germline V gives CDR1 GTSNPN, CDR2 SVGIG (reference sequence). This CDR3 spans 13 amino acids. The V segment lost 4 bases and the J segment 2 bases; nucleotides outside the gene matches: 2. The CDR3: CAWTGGGNQPQHF. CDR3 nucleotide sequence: TGTGCCTGGACAGGGGGGGGCAATCAGCCCCAGCATTTT. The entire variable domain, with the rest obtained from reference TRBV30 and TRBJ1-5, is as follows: SQTIHQWPATLVQPVGSPLSLECTVEGTSNPNLYWYRQAAGRGLQLLFYSVGIGQISSEVPQNLSASRPQDRQFILSSKKLLLSDSGFYLCAWTGGGNQPQHFGDGTRLSIL.

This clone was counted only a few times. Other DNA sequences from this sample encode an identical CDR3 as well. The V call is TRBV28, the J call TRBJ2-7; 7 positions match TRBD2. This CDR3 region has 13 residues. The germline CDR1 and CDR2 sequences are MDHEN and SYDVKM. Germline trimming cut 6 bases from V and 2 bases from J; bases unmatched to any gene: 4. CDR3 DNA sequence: TGTGCCAGCAGCAGCAGCGGGACCTACGAGCAGTACTTC. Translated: CASSSSGTYEQYF.

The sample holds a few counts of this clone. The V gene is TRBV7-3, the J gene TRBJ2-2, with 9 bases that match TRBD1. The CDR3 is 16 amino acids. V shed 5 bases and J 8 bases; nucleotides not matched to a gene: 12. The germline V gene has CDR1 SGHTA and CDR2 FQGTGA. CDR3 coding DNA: TGTGCCAGCAGCCTAGGGACAGGGTGGTCTTCTGGGGAGCTGTTTTTT. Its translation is CASSLGTGWSSGELFF.

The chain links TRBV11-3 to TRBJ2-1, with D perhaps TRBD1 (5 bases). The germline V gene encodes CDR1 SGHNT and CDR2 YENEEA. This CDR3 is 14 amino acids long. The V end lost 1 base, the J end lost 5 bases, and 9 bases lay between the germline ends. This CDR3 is CASSLAGIHNEQFF. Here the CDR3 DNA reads TGTGCCAGCAGCTTAGCAGGGATCCACAATGAGCAGTTCTTC. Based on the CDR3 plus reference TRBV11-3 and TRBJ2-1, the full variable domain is EAGVVQSPRYKIIEKKQPVAFWCNPISGHNTLYWYLQNLGQGPELLIRYENEEAVDDSQLPKDRFSAERLKGVDSTLKIQPAELGDSAVYLCASSLAGIHNEQFFGPGTRLTVL.

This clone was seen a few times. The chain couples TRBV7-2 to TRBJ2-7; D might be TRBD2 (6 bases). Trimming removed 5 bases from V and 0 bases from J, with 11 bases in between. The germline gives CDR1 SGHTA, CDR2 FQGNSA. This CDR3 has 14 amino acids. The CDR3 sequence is CASSPRGNSYEQYF. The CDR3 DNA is TGTGCCAGCAGCCCCCGCGGGAACTCCTACGAGCAGTACTTC.

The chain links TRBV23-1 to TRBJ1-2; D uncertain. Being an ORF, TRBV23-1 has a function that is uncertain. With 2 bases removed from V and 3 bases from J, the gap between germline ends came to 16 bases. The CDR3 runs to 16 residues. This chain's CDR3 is CASSQIPPGPHYGYTF. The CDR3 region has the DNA TGCGCCAGCAGTCAAATCCCCCCAGGACCACACTATGGCTACACCTTC.

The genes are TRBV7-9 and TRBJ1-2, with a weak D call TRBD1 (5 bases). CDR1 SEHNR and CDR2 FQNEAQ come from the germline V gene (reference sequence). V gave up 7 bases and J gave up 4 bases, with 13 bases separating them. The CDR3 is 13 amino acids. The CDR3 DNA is TGTGCCAGCACCTCTTCAGGGCGCTATGGCTACACCTTC. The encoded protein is CASTSSGRYGYTF.

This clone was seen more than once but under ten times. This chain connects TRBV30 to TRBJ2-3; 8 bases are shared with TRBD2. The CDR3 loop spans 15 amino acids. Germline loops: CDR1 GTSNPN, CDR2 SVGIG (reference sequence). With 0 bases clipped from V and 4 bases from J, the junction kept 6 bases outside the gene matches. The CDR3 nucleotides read TGTGCCTGGAGTGTACAAGCGGGAGAGGCAGATACGCAGTATTTT. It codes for CAWSVQAGEADTQYF.

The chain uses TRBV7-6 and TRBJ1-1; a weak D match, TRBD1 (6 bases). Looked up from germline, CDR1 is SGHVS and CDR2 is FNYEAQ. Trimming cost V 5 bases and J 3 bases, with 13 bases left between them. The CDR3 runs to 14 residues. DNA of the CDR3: TGTGCCAGCAGCCTCCTGCGGGGGCACACTGAAGCTTTCTTT. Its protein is CASSLLRGHTEAFF. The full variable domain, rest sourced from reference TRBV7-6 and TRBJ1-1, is GAGVSQSPRYKVTKRGQDVALRCDPISGHVSLYWYRQALGQGPEFLTYFNYEAQQDKSGLPNDRFSAERPEGSISTLTIQRTEQRDSAMYRCASSLLRGHTEAFFGQGTRLTVV.